This TCR beta chain originates from a study of T cell repertoires in cytomegalovirus infection. For the study at large: Alongside well-studied HLA-B-restricted CMV epitopes, recently identified HLA-C-restricted CMV epitopes were also used. CMV infection together with matching HLA type was indicated by public TCR beta signatures.

MiXCR, run by TCRdb on the reads, gives a single entry per CDR3 protein. The top ten hold roughly half of the sample, which has about 150,000 distinct CDR3 sequences, roughly a third seen once. Points from the study as a whole: Accumulated public TCR beta family frequency recognized individuals carrying CMV together with the relevant HLA. Dominating the ex vivo response were HLA-C-restricted CMV-specific TCR beta clonotypes.

Trimming cost V 3 bases and J 3 bases, with 11 bases left between them. The CDR3 loop spans 15 amino acids. CDR1 is MNHEY, CDR2 SVGAGI, per germline. This clonotype was detected a few times. The antigen is not known. The gene calls are TRBV6-5 and TRBJ2-2; weak D call: TRBD2 (6 bases). Sequenced material: CD8+ T cells from cultured PBMCs, taken from culture after CMV antigen stimulation. This receptor was obtained from a human donor in good health (CMV status not recorded). Some clones in this sample may be carry-over from other donors' samples. The CDR3 is CASSYFGGYTGELFF. CDR3 DNA: TGTGCCAGCAGTTATTTCGGGGGATACACCGGGGAGCTGTTTTTT.